Below, 10 T cell receptor beta chains from the same sample are listed, as sequenced in a study of T cell responses to AZD1222 COVID-19 vaccine. Method: immunoSEQ multiplex PCR; TCRdb's copy keeps in-frame clones and lacks some. The data contain some 120,000 clones, roughly 92% of them singletons. The sequencing used peripheral blood, collected on day 0 of AZD1222 vaccination. These receptors were collected from an adult in good health.

The rearrangement joins TRBV7-9 to TRBJ2-7, with D perhaps given as TRBD1 or TRBD2 (5 bases each). V shed 0 bases and J shed 3 bases, with 12 bases lying between them. The CDR3 is 15 residues long. Germline V gene sequence: CDR1 SEHNR, CDR2 FQNEAQ (reference sequence). CDR3 sequence reads: CASSLAGDVDYEQYF. Written as DNA, the CDR3 is TGTGCCAGCAGCTTAGCGGGGGACGTCGACTACGAGCAGTACTTC.

This chain links TRBV3-1 (or the pseudogene TRBV3-2) with TRBJ1-2; possibly TRBD1 for D (5 bases). This CDR3 spans 12 amino acids. Trimming took off 6 bases at V and 8 bases at J, with 13 bases between the two ends. Germline loops: CDR1 LGHDT, CDR2 YNNKEL (reference sequence). CDR3 amino acids: CASSLGGSGYTF. The DNA of the CDR3 is TGTGCCAGCAGTCTCGGGGGGTCGGGCTACACCTTC.

This clone was recorded only once. The J gene is TRBJ1-3, the V gene TRBV7-9; TRBD1 matches 7 bases. Germline CDR1 SEHNR, CDR2 FQNEAQ (reference sequence). Trimming removed 4 bases from V and 1 base from J; junction bases left unmatched: 16. The CDR3 runs to 19 residues. The CDR3 region has the DNA TGTGCCAGCAGCTCAAACCGGGACAGAGACCTTGTTTCTGGAAACACCATATATTTT. It codes for CASSSNRDRDLVSGNTIYF.

The V and J genes are TRBV12-5 and TRBJ1-2, with D uncertain. Germline CDR1 is LGHNT and CDR2 is FRNRAP. Deletions cut 3 bases from V and 7 bases from J, with 12 bases between. The CDR3 extends over 13 amino acids. Here the CDR3 DNA reads TGTGCTAGTGGTTTACCCCGGGGATCTGGCTACACCTTC. Protein product: CASGLPRGSGYTF. The whole variable domain, remainder taken from reference TRBV12-5 and TRBJ1-2, is DARVTQTPRHKVTEMGQEVTMRCQPILGHNTVFWYRQTMMQGLELLAYFRNRAPLDDSGMPKDRFSAEMPDATLATLKIQPSEPRDSAVYFCASGLPRGSGYTFGSGTRLTVV.

The V gene is TRBV11-2, the J gene TRBJ2-1; TRBD2 agrees at 10 bases. The CDR3 spans 16 residues. J gave up 8 bases and V 0 bases, and 7 bases lay outside the gene matches. Germline-derived CDR1 and CDR2 are SGHAT and FQNNGV. The CDR3: CASSLDRVAGGHEQFF. For the CDR3, the DNA is TGTGCCAGCAGCTTAGATCGCGTAGCGGGGGGTCATGAGCAGTTCTTC.

This chain joins TRBV7-3 and TRBJ1-6; no firm D call. CDR3 length: 15 residues. V was shortened by 1 base and J by 7 bases, with 11 bases between the two germline ends. Germline V lookup: CDR1 SGHTA, CDR2 FQGTGA. The DNA of the CDR3 is TGTGCCAGCAGCTTAATGGCCGGGGAAAATTCACCCCTCCACTTT. Its protein is CASSLMAGENSPLHF.

The V and J genes are TRBV25-1 and TRBJ1-2, with 8 bases aligning to TRBD1. The V segment lost 5 bases and the J segment 9 bases; nucleotides outside the gene matches: 8. CDR3 size: 13 residues. Germline V lookup: CDR1 MGHDK, CDR2 SYGVNS. CDR3 protein: CASSTRGRVSYTF. Written as DNA, the CDR3 is TGTGCCAGCAGTACCAGGGGGCGGGTTAGCTACACCTTC.

The chain is built from TRBV5-1 and TRBJ1-2; D is perhaps TRBD1 (6 bases). V was pared by 4 bases and J by 0 bases, with 13 bases between. The CDR3 has 15 residues. Per germline, CDR1 SGHRS and CDR2 YFSETQ. CDR3 in amino acids: CASSVTGHTNYGYTF. The CDR3 DNA reads as TGCGCCAGCAGCGTTACAGGGCACACTAACTATGGCTACACCTTC.

J is TRBJ1-5 and V is TRBV10-3; a possible D gene is TRBD1 (6 bases). The germline CDR1 and CDR2 sequences are ENHRY and SYGVKD. This CDR3 comprises 13 residues. The V end was cut by 7 bases, the J end by 2 bases, with 9 bases between. The CDR3 DNA sequence: TGTGCCATCACACAGGGAGGCAATCAGCCCCAGCATTTT. Amino acid sequence: CAITQGGNQPQHF.

This rearrangement joins TRBV7-9 to TRBJ2-7, with D maybe TRBD2 (5 bases). The CDR3 has 16 amino acids. In germline, CDR1 is SEHNR, CDR2 FQNEAQ (reference sequence). V lost 1 base, J lost 0 bases, and 13 bases lay in between. The CDR3 nucleotides are TGTGCCAGCAGCTTAGATTCTCGGGGAATCTCCTACGAGCAGTACTTC. Translation gives CASSLDSRGISYEQYF.